This TCR beta chain was captured in a study of blood T cell repertoires in COVID-19. Study-level background: Both acute and convalescent COVID-19 samples were obtained from the United States, Italy and Spain. PBMCs, B-cell-depleted T cells, or T cells were the source of the cDNA or gDNA that made up the material.

Original analysis: The assay estimated nucleated cells by amplifying reference gene primers. TCRdb's table, derived via immunoSEQ multiplex PCR, lists solely in-frame clones and lacks some. V and J calls plus clone size are reproduced from that table; the DNA served to infer D and trimming. The data contain just over 75,000 clones, roughly 84% of them singletons. V was cut by 2 bases and J by 2 bases, with 13 bases left in between. Germline assignment: CDR1 SGHDT and CDR2 YYEEEE. The CDR3 has 15 amino acids. The clonotype comes from a man aged 50-59 years with acute or convalescent COVID-19. This chain uses TRBV5-6 with TRBJ1-2; perhaps TRBD1 as D (5 bases). Sequencing input: peripheral blood. The CDR3 DNA is TGTGCCAGCAGCTTTCGTTCAGGGCCGAACTATGGCTACACCTTC. Encoded protein: CASSFRSGPNYGYTF.